This T cell receptor beta chain was identified in a study of naive and memory T cell subsets. The beta constant-region primer was an equimolar mix of two oligonucleotides covering TRBC1 and TRBC2. TCRdb reprocessed the UMI-ligation and nested PCR reads via MiXCR and lists one record per CDR3 protein. The sample yields about 85,000 distinct CDR3 sequences, about an eighth seen once. Regarding the study as a whole: Over 90% of naive TCR sequences appeared only once, unlike memory subsets.

In its sample, this clonotype was seen many times. Its antigen is as yet unknown. The V and J ends lost 5 bases and 7 bases, in that order; junction bases with no gene match: 16. CDR1 SSHAT and CDR2 FNYEAQ come from the germline V gene (reference sequence). The CDR3 extends over 18 amino acids. Cells stained for CD3, CD4, CD8, CD45RA and CD27 were sorted into four subsets. V gene TRBV7-7 combines with J gene TRBJ2-1, with 11 positions matching TRBD1. The clonotype originates from a human donor in good health. The source material was central memory CD4+ T cells from blood. Here the CDR3 reads CASSPLGPGQGVRNEQFF. CDR3 DNA sequence: TGTGCCAGCAGCCCTCTTGGGCCGGGACAGGGGGTCCGGAATGAGCAGTTCTTC.